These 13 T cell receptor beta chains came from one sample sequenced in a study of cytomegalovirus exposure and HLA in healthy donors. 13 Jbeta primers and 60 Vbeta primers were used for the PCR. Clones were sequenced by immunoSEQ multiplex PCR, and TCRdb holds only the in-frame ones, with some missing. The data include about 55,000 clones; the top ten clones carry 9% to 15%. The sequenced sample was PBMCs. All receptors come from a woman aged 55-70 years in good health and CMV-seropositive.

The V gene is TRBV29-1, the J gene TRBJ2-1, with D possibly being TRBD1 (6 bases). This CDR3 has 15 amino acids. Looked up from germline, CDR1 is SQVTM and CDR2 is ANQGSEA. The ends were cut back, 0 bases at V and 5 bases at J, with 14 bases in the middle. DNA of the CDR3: TGCAGCGTTGAAGATATAGGGAGACAGGACAATGAGCAGTTCTTC. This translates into CSVEDIGRQDNEQFF.

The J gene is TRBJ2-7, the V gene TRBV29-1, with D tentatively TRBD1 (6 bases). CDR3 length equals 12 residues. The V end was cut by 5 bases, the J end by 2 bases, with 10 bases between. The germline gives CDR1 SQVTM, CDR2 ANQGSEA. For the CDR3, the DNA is TGCAGCGTTCTCAGGGGACCCTACGAGCAGTACTTC. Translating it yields CSVLRGPYEQYF.

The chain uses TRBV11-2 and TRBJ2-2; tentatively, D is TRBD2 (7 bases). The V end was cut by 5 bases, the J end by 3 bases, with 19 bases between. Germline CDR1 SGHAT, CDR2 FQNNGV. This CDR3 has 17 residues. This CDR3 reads CASSLRGGPLDTGELFF. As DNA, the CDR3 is TGTGCCAGCAGCCTTAGGGGGGGCCCACTCGACACCGGGGAGCTGTTTTTT.

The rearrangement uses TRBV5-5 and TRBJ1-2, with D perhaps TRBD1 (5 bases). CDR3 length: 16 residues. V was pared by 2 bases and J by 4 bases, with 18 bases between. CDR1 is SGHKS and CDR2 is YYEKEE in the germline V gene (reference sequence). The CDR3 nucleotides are TGTGCCAGCAGCTTTTCTTCCGGGGGGTCAGGCTATGGCTACACCTTC. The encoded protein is CASSFSSGGSGYGYTF.

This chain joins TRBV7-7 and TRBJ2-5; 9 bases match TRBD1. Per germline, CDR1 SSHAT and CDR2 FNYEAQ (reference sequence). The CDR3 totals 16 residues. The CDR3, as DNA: TGTGCTGGCAGCCCCGGGACAGGGATGAGCCAAGAGACCCAGTACTTC. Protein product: CAGSPGTGMSQETQYF.

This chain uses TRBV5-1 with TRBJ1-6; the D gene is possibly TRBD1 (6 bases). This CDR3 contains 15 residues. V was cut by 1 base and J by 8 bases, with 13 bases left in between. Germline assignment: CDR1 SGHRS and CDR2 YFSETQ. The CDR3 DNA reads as TGCGCCAGCAGCTTGCTCCAAGGGGGTGATTCACCCCTCCACTTT. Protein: CASSLLQGGDSPLHF.

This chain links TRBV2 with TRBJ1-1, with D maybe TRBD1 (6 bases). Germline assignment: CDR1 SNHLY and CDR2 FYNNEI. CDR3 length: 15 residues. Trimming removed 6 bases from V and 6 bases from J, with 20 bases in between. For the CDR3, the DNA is TGTGCCAGCAGCGGAGGTGACAGGATTGTTTCTGAAGCTTTCTTT. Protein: CASSGGDRIVSEAFF.

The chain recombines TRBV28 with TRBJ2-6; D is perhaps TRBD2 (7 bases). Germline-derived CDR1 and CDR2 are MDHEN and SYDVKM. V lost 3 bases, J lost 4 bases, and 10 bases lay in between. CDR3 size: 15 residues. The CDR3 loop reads CASSLGGAGANVLTF. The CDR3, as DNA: TGTGCCAGCAGTTTGGGGGGGGCCGGGGCCAACGTCCTGACTTTC. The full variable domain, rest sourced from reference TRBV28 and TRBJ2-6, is DVKVTQSSRYLVKRTGEKVFLECVQDMDHENMFWYRQDPGLGLRLIYFSYDVKMKEKGDIPEGYSVSREKKERFSLILESASTNQTSMYLCASSLGGAGANVLTFGAGSRLTVL.

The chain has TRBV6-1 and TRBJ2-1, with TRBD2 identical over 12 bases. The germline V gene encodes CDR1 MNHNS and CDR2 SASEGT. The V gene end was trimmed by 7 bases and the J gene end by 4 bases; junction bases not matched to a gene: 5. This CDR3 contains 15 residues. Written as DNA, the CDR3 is TGTGCCAGCATCCCGGGACTAGCGGGTTACAATGAGCAGTTCTTC. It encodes CASIPGLAGYNEQFF.

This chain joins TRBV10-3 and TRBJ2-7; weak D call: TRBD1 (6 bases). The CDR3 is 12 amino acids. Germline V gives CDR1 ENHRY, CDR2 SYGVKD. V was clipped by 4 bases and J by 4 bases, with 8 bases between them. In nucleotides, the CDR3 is TGTGCCATCAGTGGGACAGCATACGAGCAGTACTTC. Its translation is CAISGTAYEQYF.

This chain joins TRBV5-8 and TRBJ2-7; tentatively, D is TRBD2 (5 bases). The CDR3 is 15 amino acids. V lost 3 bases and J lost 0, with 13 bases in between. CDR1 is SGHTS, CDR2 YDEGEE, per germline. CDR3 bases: TGTGCCAGCAGCTATCCGACGGGGAGCTCCTACGAGCAGTACTTC. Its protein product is CASSYPTGSSYEQYF.

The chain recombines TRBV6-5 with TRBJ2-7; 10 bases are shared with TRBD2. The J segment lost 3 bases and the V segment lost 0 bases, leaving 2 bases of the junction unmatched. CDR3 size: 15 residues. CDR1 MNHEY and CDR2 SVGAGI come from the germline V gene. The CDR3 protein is CASSYSGTSDYEQYF. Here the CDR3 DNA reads TGTGCCAGCAGTTACTCCGGGACTAGCGACTACGAGCAGTACTTC.

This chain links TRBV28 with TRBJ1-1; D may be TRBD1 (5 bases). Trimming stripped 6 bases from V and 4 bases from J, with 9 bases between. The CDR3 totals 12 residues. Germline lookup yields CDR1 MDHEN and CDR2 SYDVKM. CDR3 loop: CASSSGFTEAFF. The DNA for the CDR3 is TGTGCCAGCAGCTCAGGGTTCACTGAAGCTTTCTTT.